Below, 16 T cell receptor beta chains from the same sample are listed, as sequenced in a study of blood T cell repertoires in COVID-19. Libraries were prepared by immunoSEQ multiplex PCR; TCRdb keeps only in-frame clonotypes and omits some of them. The sample consists of approximately 34,000 clones, 75% to 90% of them appearing once. Sequenced sample: peripheral blood. The receptors were gathered from a woman in her 70s with acute or convalescent COVID-19.

The chain uses TRBV24-1 and TRBJ2-7, with TRBD1 matching over 12 bases. The CDR3 has 14 residues. Looked up from germline, CDR1 is KGHDR and CDR2 is SFDVKD. The junction had 5 bases not matched to a gene; V was cut back by 7 bases and J by 5 bases. Here the CDR3 DNA reads TGTGCCACCAGATCCGGGACAGGGGGCAACGAGCAGTACTTC. Protein sequence: CATRSGTGGNEQYF.

A few counts support this clone. The genes are TRBV18 and TRBJ2-6; 10 nucleotides agree with TRBD1. This CDR3 has 19 residues. Germline V CDR1 and CDR2: KGHSH, LQKENI. V shed 5 bases, J shed 2 bases, and the junction held 12 bases outside the gene matches. The DNA for the CDR3 is TGTGCCAGCTCAGCGAGGACAGGGGGATTGAAGGCTGGGGCCAACGTCCTGACTTTC. Translating it yields CASSARTGGLKAGANVLTF.

The chain couples TRBV7-8 to TRBJ1-1; 10 bases are a match to TRBD1. CDR3 length: 15 residues. The V and J ends lost 4 bases and 5 bases, in that order; junction bases with no gene match: 7. CDR1 is SGHVS and CDR2 is FQNEAQ in the germline V gene. CDR3 sequence (DNA): TGTGCCAGCAGCTCGTCGGGACAGGGGAATACTGAAGCTTTCTTT. Translation: CASSSSGQGNTEAFF.

This rearrangement joins TRBV6-6 to TRBJ2-7; TRBD2 agrees at 11 bases. The germline V gene encodes CDR1 MNHNY and CDR2 SVGAGI (reference sequence). CDR3 length: 15 amino acids. Trimming at V came to 10 bases and at J to 2 bases, leaving 10 bases not matched to a gene. CDR3 coding DNA: TGTGCCACCATGGGGACTAGCGGATTAACCTACGAGCAGTACTTC. Protein product: CATMGTSGLTYEQYF.

This chain links TRBV21-1 with TRBJ1-1. TRBV21-1 constitutes a pseudogene. The CDR3 length is 16 residues. CDR3 protein: CASSKIGNSTDTEAFF. The CDR3 DNA sequence: TGTGCCAGCAGCAAAATCGGGAATTCTACGGACACTGAAGCTTTCTTT.

CDR3 sequence: CASSLSGIGLETQYF. The CDR3 DNA follows: TGTGCCAGCAGCCTGAGCGGGATTGGGCTCGAGACCCAGTACTTC. The chain couples TRBV7-9 to TRBJ2-5, with 7 bases lining up with TRBD2. Germline CDR1 reads SEHNR; CDR2 reads FQNEAQ (reference sequence). This CDR3 is 15 amino acids long. Losses at the gene ends were 5 bases for V and 5 bases for J; bases not matched to a gene: 11.

This chain links TRBV5-1 with TRBJ2-7, with 10 bases lining up with TRBD2. Trimming at V came to 4 bases and at J to 6 bases, leaving 16 bases not matched to a gene. The CDR3 consists of 17 residues. The germline V gene has CDR1 SGHRS and CDR2 YFSETQ. The DNA of the CDR3 is TGCGCCAGCAGCCCGCTCCCCCTTGGCAGCGGGGGGGTCGAGCAGTACTTC. Amino acid sequence: CASSPLPLGSGGVEQYF.

The rearrangement uses TRBV6-6 and TRBJ1-2; D gene ambiguous. Trimming took off 6 bases at V and 7 bases at J, with 12 bases between the two ends. There are 12 residues in the CDR3. Germline-derived CDR1 and CDR2 are MNHNY and SVGAGI (reference sequence). The CDR3 protein is CASREPSGGYTF. The CDR3 nucleotides read TGTGCCAGCAGAGAGCCTTCGGGTGGCTACACCTTC.

The rearrangement links TRBV4-1 to TRBJ1-4; D not resolved. Germline lookup yields CDR1 MGHRA and CDR2 YSYEKL. The CDR3 runs 15 residues. The V end lost 0 bases, the J end lost 8 bases, and 13 bases lay between the germline ends. CDR3 protein: CASSQDNPQAEKLFF. The CDR3, as DNA: TGCGCCAGCAGCCAAGACAACCCCCAAGCAGAAAAACTGTTTTTT.

The chain combines TRBV15 with TRBJ2-2; no clear D. The CDR3 covers 12 residues. Germline CDR1 reads LNHNV; CDR2 reads YYDKDF (reference sequence). V was shortened by 6 bases and J by 3 bases, with 5 bases between the two germline ends. In DNA, the CDR3 is TGTGCCACCAGGACTGACACCGGGGAGCTGTTTTTT. Protein: CATRTDTGELFF.

The chain recombines TRBV9 with TRBJ2-1, with 9 bases fitting TRBD2. The germline CDR1 and CDR2 sequences are SGDLS and YYNGEE. This CDR3 spans 17 amino acids. V lost 2 bases, J lost 7 bases, and 13 bases stayed unmatched. The CDR3 region is CASSVQAGGAGWNEQFF. CDR3 nucleotides: TGTGCCAGCAGCGTTCAAGCGGGGGGTGCCGGGTGGAATGAGCAGTTCTTC.

The chain combines TRBV18 with TRBJ1-3; D might be TRBD1 (6 bases). CDR3 length equals 15 residues. CDR1 KGHSH and CDR2 LQKENI come from the germline V gene. Between the trimmed V and J ends, which lost 0 bases and 0 bases, there was a span of 6 bases. The CDR3 DNA reads as TGTGCCAGCTCACCACCAGGGGGCTCTGGAAACACCATATATTTT. Amino acids: CASSPPGGSGNTIYF.

V usage is TRBV6-5 and J usage is TRBJ1-4; D perhaps matches TRBD1 (6 bases). CDR1 is MNHEY and CDR2 is SVGAGI in the germline V gene. This CDR3 spans 15 amino acids. V lost 7 bases, J lost 6 bases, and 18 bases lay in between. CDR3 in DNA: TGTGCCAGCACCCCAGGGGTCTCACTTCATGAAAAACTGTTTTTT. This gives the protein CASTPGVSLHEKLFF.

The chain carries TRBV28 and TRBJ1-2, with D perhaps TRBD1 (6 bases). The germline V gene encodes CDR1 MDHEN and CDR2 SYDVKM. V shed 6 bases and J shed 6 bases, with 14 bases lying between them. The CDR3 length is 13 residues. CDR3 residues: CASRDSDSHGYTF. The CDR3 DNA follows: TGTGCCAGCAGGGATTCGGACAGTCATGGCTACACCTTC.

The chain employs TRBV6-5 and TRBJ2-2; maybe TRBD2 (7 bases). The V gene lost 6 bases and the J gene lost 4 bases, with 15 bases spanning the gap. CDR1 and CDR2 from the germline V gene are MNHEY and SVGAGI. CDR3 length: 15 amino acids. The CDR3 reads CASSLLGGLTGELFF. CDR3 DNA sequence: TGTGCCAGCAGCCTACTCGGGGGGCTCACCGGGGAGCTGTTTTTT.

This chain connects TRBV5-6 to TRBJ2-7; 7 nucleotides line up with TRBD2. The germline V gene has CDR1 SGHDT and CDR2 YYEEEE. The CDR3 is made up of 14 amino acids. Trimming took 3 bases from V and 4 from J; bases not matched to a gene: 7. Written as DNA, the CDR3 is TGTGCCAGCAGCTCTCCCTGGGGGGGTTACGAGCAGTACTTC. As protein: CASSSPWGGYEQYF.